A single sample gave rise to the 30 T cell receptor beta chains below, sequenced in a study of T-cell memory formation after mild COVID-19. TCRdb re-called the 5' RACE reads with MiXCR, one entry per CDR3 protein. The data hold about 180,000 distinct CDR3 sequences, with roughly 20% observed a single time. Sequenced material: PBMCs or a T cell subset sorted from them (not recorded which). The receptors were gathered from a man in his late teens or twenties who had mild COVID-19 (a few samples of this study predate the infection). Cell type and time point are not known.

The rearrangement uses TRBV7-2 and TRBJ2-2; D gene uncertain. Germline V gene lookup returns CDR1 SGHTA and CDR2 FQGNSA. This CDR3 comprises 14 residues. The germline V and J ends were trimmed by 1 base and 7 bases, with 10 bases remaining between them. CDR3 bases: TGTGCCAGCAGCTTAGGACCCTTTGACGGGGAGCTGTTTTTT. This codes for CASSLGPFDGELFF.

V gene TRBV7-9 combines with J gene TRBJ1-1; D is unresolved. Trimming shortened V by 5 bases and J by 1 base, and 8 bases separated the two germline ends. Germline V gene lookup returns CDR1 SEHNR and CDR2 FQNEAQ (reference sequence). The CDR3 loop spans 13 amino acids. The CDR3 DNA reads TGTGCCAGCAGCCCGAGACAGAACACTGAAGCTTTCTTT. Its translation: CASSPRQNTEAFF.

This clonotype was detected a few times. The V call is TRBV11-2, the J call TRBJ1-5, with 9 bases that match TRBD1. CDR3 length equals 14 residues. The junction had 1 base not matched to a gene; V was cut back by 3 bases and J by 4 bases. Germline V gene data show CDR1 as SGHAT and CDR2 as FQNNGV. CDR3 sequence reads: CASSLDRGNQPQHF. Here the CDR3 DNA reads TGTGCCAGCAGCTTGGACAGGGGTAATCAGCCCCAGCATTTT.

This clonotype appeared a few times. J is TRBJ2-5 and V is TRBV7-2; D is undetermined. The V end was cut by 5 bases, the J end by 1 base, with 8 bases between. This CDR3 is 13 amino acids long. Germline V gene data show CDR1 as SGHTA and CDR2 as FQGNSA. This chain's CDR3 is CASSLRRQETQYF. CDR3 nucleotide sequence: TGTGCCAGCAGCCTAAGGCGCCAAGAGACCCAGTACTTC. Based on the CDR3 plus reference TRBV7-2 and TRBJ2-5, the full variable domain is GAGVSQSPSNKVTEKGKDVELRCDPISGHTALYWYRQSLGQGLEFLIYFQGNSAPDKSGLPSDRFSAERTGGSVSTLTIQRTQQEDSAVYLCASSLRRQETQYFGPGTRLLVL.

This clonotype qualifies as medium-sized. This rearrangement joins TRBV12-3 or TRBV12-4 to TRBJ2-2; D remains unclear. This CDR3 comprises 14 residues. Trimming took 7 bases from V and 4 from J, leaving 13 bases between them. CDR3 in amino acids: CASTTVLSTGELFF. CDR3 DNA: TGTGCCAGCACCACGGTTCTTTCCACCGGGGAGCTGTTTTTT.

This clonotype has only a few counts. CDR3 amino acids: CASSPLLSNQPQHF. The CDR3, as DNA: TGCGCCAGCAGCCCCCTACTCTCCAATCAGCCCCAGCATTTT. The chain carries TRBV5-1 and TRBJ1-5; D is ambiguous. Germline V gene sequence: CDR1 SGHRS, CDR2 YFSETQ. The V gene lost 4 bases and the J gene lost 3 bases, with 11 bases spanning the gap. The CDR3 has 14 amino acids.

The chain combines TRBV27 with TRBJ1-5; TRBD1 is a possible D gene (5 bases). Germline assignment: CDR1 MNHEY and CDR2 SMNVEV (reference sequence). V shed 5 bases and J shed 7 bases, with 21 bases lying between them. This CDR3 is 16 amino acids long. The CDR3 loop reads CASSTPGPGRGQPQHF. The CDR3 DNA is TGTGCCAGCAGTACTCCGGGACCGGGGAGGGGACAGCCCCAGCATTTT.

V is TRBV5-1 and J is TRBJ2-5; D remains unclear. The CDR3 has 13 amino acids. The germline gives CDR1 SGHRS, CDR2 YFSETQ. Trimming removed 2 bases at V and 3 bases at J, with 8 bases between. The CDR3 loop reads CASSFGQKETQYF. As DNA, the CDR3 is TGCGCCAGCAGCTTCGGGCAGAAAGAGACCCAGTACTTC.

V is TRBV7-2 and J is TRBJ1-1; TRBD1 matches at 8 bases. The CDR3 spans 13 residues. Germline V gene lookup returns CDR1 SGHTA and CDR2 FQGNSA. Trimming took 5 bases from V and 6 from J; bases not matched to a gene: 5. The CDR3 loop is CASSPAGGSEAFF. CDR3 DNA sequence: TGTGCCAGCAGCCCGGCAGGGGGCTCTGAAGCTTTCTTT.

This clonotype was counted only a few times. J is TRBJ2-7 and V is TRBV12-3 or TRBV12-4, with 7 bases that match TRBD2. This CDR3 has 12 residues. The junction had 5 bases not matched to a gene; V was cut back by 3 bases and J by 9 bases. CDR3 nucleotides: TGTGCCAGCAGTTTTTGGGGGGGGAGGCAGTACTTC. Translating gives CASSFWGGRQYF.

This clonotype has more than one count but fewer than ten. This chain links TRBV7-6 with TRBJ2-5, with TRBD2 matching over 10 bases. The V segment lost 4 bases and the J segment 4 bases; nucleotides outside the gene matches: 9. Per the germline V gene, CDR1 is SGHVS and CDR2 is FNYEAQ. The CDR3 runs 16 residues. The CDR3 DNA follows: TGTGCCAGCAGCTCAACGGGACTAGCGACTTTAGAGACCCAGTACTTC. Residues: CASSSTGLATLETQYF.

The sample holds a few counts of this clonotype. The chain recombines TRBV4-1 with TRBJ2-5; D might be TRBD2 (5 bases). The CDR3 totals 15 residues. Trimming took off 5 bases at V and 5 bases at J, with 18 bases between the two ends. Germline assignment: CDR1 MGHRA and CDR2 YSYEKL. The CDR3: CASSNKALAGETQYF. The DNA for the CDR3 is TGCGCCAGCAGCAATAAGGCGCTAGCTGGGGAGACCCAGTACTTC.

This clonotype was detected only a few times. The CDR3: CASSLSGQGNEKLFF. CDR3 bases: TGTGCCAGCAGTCTATCGGGACAGGGAAATGAAAAACTGTTTTTT. The chain uses TRBV2 and TRBJ1-4; 9 bases match TRBD1. V shed 5 bases and J 5 bases; nucleotides not matched to a gene: 6. Per the germline V gene, CDR1 is SNHLY and CDR2 is FYNNEI. The CDR3 spans 15 residues.

The V call is TRBV5-1, the J call TRBJ1-2, with D unclear. Germline CDR1 and CDR2: SGHRS and YFSETQ. The CDR3 runs 13 residues. The germline V and J ends were trimmed by 0 bases and 3 bases, with 6 bases remaining between them. CDR3 DNA: TGCGCCAGCAGCTTGGACGCCTACTATGGCTACACCTTC. Amino acids: CASSLDAYYGYTF.

This chain links TRBV20-1 with TRBJ2-5; 7 bases fit TRBD1. CDR1 and CDR2 (germline): DFQATT, SNEGSKA (reference sequence). With V trimmed by 5 bases and J by 5 bases, 14 bases remained unmatched. There are 15 residues in the CDR3. CDR3 DNA sequence: TGCAGTGCTCAACCTCCGACAGGGTCTCCGGAGACCCAGTACTTC. It yields the protein CSAQPPTGSPETQYF.

In its sample, this clonotype was seen many times. The V gene is TRBV7-9, the J gene TRBJ2-3; TRBD2 matches at 11 bases. The V segment lost 5 bases and the J segment 0 bases; nucleotides outside the gene matches: 1. Germline V gives CDR1 SEHNR, CDR2 FQNEAQ (reference sequence). The CDR3 consists of 15 residues. Here the CDR3 reads CASSRTSGSTDTQYF. The CDR3 DNA follows: TGTGCCAGCAGCAGGACTAGCGGGAGCACAGATACGCAGTATTTT.

This clonotype was found a few times. This chain links TRBV7-2 with TRBJ2-3; the match to TRBD1 covers 8 bases. CDR3 length equals 15 residues. The germline gives CDR1 SGHTA, CDR2 FQGNSA. V lost 4 bases and J lost 4; bases outside the gene matches: 7. The DNA of the CDR3 is TGTGCCAGCAGCTCGGACAGGGCGAGGGCAGATACGCAGTATTTT. Its protein is CASSSDRARADTQYF.

This clonotype was detected only a few times. The chain links TRBV5-1 to TRBJ2-7; 7 bases match TRBD1. V was clipped by 1 base and J by 5 bases; unmatched bases: 0. CDR1 and CDR2 from the germline V gene are SGHRS and YFSETQ. CDR3 size: 12 residues. In DNA form, the CDR3 reads TGCGCCAGCAGCTTGACAGGGGACGAGCAGTACGTC. It translates to CASSLTGDEQYV.

The V gene is TRBV28, the J gene TRBJ1-6, with 7 bases identical to TRBD1. The CDR3 is 16 amino acids. Trimming took 4 bases from V and 7 from J; bases not matched to a gene: 10. Germline lookup yields CDR1 MDHEN and CDR2 SYDVKM. CDR3: CASSYAEDRVNSPLHF. Written as DNA, the CDR3 is TGTGCCAGCAGTTATGCGGAAGACAGGGTGAATTCACCCCTCCACTTT.

Only a few counts were recorded for this clonotype. The genes are TRBV3-1 and TRBJ2-6; D might be TRBD1 (6 bases). CDR1 and CDR2 from the germline V gene are LGHDT and YNNKEL (reference sequence). This CDR3 comprises 17 residues. The V end lost 6 bases, the J end lost 0 bases, and 15 bases lay between the germline ends. CDR3 residues: CASSRMTGYSGANVLTF. The CDR3 DNA sequence: TGTGCCAGCAGTCGTATGACAGGTTACTCTGGGGCCAACGTCCTGACTTTC.

This clonotype was picked up a small number of times. V usage is TRBV5-1 and J usage is TRBJ1-4; the D gene is possibly TRBD1 (6 bases). Trimming shortened V by 1 base and J by 13 bases, and 14 bases separated the two germline ends. The CDR3 loop spans 13 amino acids. The germline V gene encodes CDR1 SGHRS and CDR2 YFSETQ. The CDR3: CASSLSTGPTLFF. CDR3 sequence (DNA): TGCGCCAGCAGCTTGTCGACAGGACCTACACTGTTTTTT.

The CDR3 bases are TGTGCCAGCTGCCCGACAGGACTAATTGAAGCTTTCTTT. Its protein product is CASCPTGLIEAFF. The genes are TRBV6-6 and TRBJ1-1; tentative D call: TRBD1 (6 bases). The CDR3 contains 13 residues. The V and J ends lost 8 bases and 7 bases respectively, with 17 bases between them. Germline values: CDR1 MNHNY, CDR2 SVGAGI (reference sequence).

The sample holds a few counts of this clonotype. The chain couples TRBV12-3 or TRBV12-4 to TRBJ1-5, with a possible D match to TRBD1 (5 bases). This CDR3 comprises 13 residues. Trimming took off 6 bases at V and 7 bases at J, with 13 bases between the two ends. The CDR3 sequence: CASSPRVGQPQHF. As DNA, the CDR3 is TGTGCCAGCAGCCCCAGGGTTGGACAGCCCCAGCATTTT.

This clonotype was seen more than once but under ten times. The V gene is TRBV5-1, the J gene TRBJ2-3; 7 nucleotides line up with TRBD2. The CDR3 contains 16 residues. The V segment lost 3 bases and the J segment 1 base; nucleotides outside the gene matches: 8. The germline CDR1 and CDR2 sequences are SGHRS and YFSETQ. The CDR3 sequence: CASSYQRGSRTDTQYF. DNA for the CDR3: TGCGCCAGCAGCTACCAGCGGGGTTCTCGCACAGATACGCAGTATTTT. The full variable domain, with the rest looked up from reference TRBV5-1 and TRBJ2-3, is KAGVTQTPRYLIKTRGQQVTLSCSPISGHRSVSWYQQTPGQGLQFLFEYFSETQRNKGNFPGRFSGRQFSNSRSEMNVSTLELGDSALYLCASSYQRGSRTDTQYFGPGTRLTVL.

This clonotype was seen more than once but under ten times. The chain has TRBV11-1 and TRBJ2-5, with 7 positions matching TRBD2. The CDR3 covers 16 residues. V shed 1 base, J shed 7 bases, and the junction held 12 bases outside the gene matches. Germline V gene data show CDR1 as SGHAT and CDR2 as FQDESV (reference sequence). CDR3 in DNA: TGTGCCAGCAGCTTAGGCCGAGCGGGGACCCCGGGGACCCAGTACTTC. It specifies CASSLGRAGTPGTQYF.

In this sample, this clonotype turned up a few times. CDR3 residues: CASSYGLANTEAFF. CDR3 DNA: TGTGCCAGCAGTTACGGACTGGCAAACACTGAAGCTTTCTTT. This sequence joins TRBV6-5 and TRBJ1-1; the D is unclear. CDR1 is MNHEY and CDR2 is SVGAGI in the germline V gene. Trimming removed 2 bases from V and 2 bases from J, with 9 bases in between. The CDR3 runs to 14 residues.

This clonotype showed up just a few times. The CDR3 is CASSLGSAGEYGYTF. CDR3 DNA sequence: TGTGCCAGCAGCTTAGGTTCCGCGGGGGAATATGGCTACACCTTC. The chain couples TRBV7-9 to TRBJ1-2; a possible D gene is TRBD1 (5 bases). This CDR3 is built from 15 residues. Germline values: CDR1 SEHNR, CDR2 FQNEAQ (reference sequence). Trimming stripped 1 base from V and 5 bases from J, with 14 bases between.

This clonotype was picked up a small number of times. This rearrangement joins TRBV6-6 to TRBJ1-4; D might be TRBD1 (5 bases). CDR3 length: 17 residues. CDR1 is MNHNY, CDR2 SVGAGI, per germline (reference sequence). Trimming took 6 bases from V and 0 from J, leaving 17 bases between them. CDR3 nucleotide sequence: TGTGCCAGCAGACCTAGGAGGGACCGTCCAACTAATGAAAAACTGTTTTTT. Residues: CASRPRRDRPTNEKLFF.

V and J are TRBV5-1 and TRBJ1-4; a weak D match, TRBD1 (5 bases). CDR1 and CDR2 from the germline V gene are SGHRS and YFSETQ. The germline V and J ends were trimmed by 3 bases and 8 bases, with 17 bases remaining between them. This CDR3 has 15 amino acids. This chain's CDR3 is CASSYLGVSREKLFF. The CDR3 DNA sequence: TGCGCCAGCAGCTACTTGGGGGTGTCGCGGGAAAAACTGTTTTTT. Full variable domain (missing parts from reference TRBV5-1 and TRBJ1-4): KAGVTQTPRYLIKTRGQQVTLSCSPISGHRSVSWYQQTPGQGLQFLFEYFSETQRNKGNFPGRFSGRQFSNSRSEMNVSTLELGDSALYLCASSYLGVSREKLFFGSGTQLSVL.

The rearrangement links TRBV7-2 to TRBJ1-5, with D tentatively TRBD1 (6 bases). V was shortened by 5 bases and J by 5 bases, with 16 bases between the two germline ends. Germline lookup yields CDR1 SGHTA and CDR2 FQGNSA. There are 15 residues in the CDR3. CDR3 nucleotide sequence: TGTGCCAGCAGCCCCCCGGGACAAACTCATCAGCCCCAGCATTTT. It yields the protein CASSPPGQTHQPQHF.